This is a list of T cell receptor beta chains from one sample in a study of shared clonotypes between healthy human individuals. The method was immunoSEQ multiplex PCR; TCRdb's version includes in-frame clones alone and lacks a portion of them. The profile shows 650,000 to 750,000 clones, about two thirds of them singletons. Material: memory CD4+ T cells sorted from blood. Every receptor here comes from a young woman in good health. The conserved cysteine and the conserved F or W are not part of the CDR3 here.

j_gene | v_gene | CDR3aa
TRBJ1-1 | TRBV19 | ATQGRDTEAF
TRBJ2-6 | TRBV7-3 | ASSLSGTGRANVLT
TRBJ2-7 | TRBV18 | ASSPRVGYEQY
TRBJ2-2 | TRBV30 | AWSSVVTGELF
TRBJ2-1 | TRBV19 | ASSIGGDRGIEQF
TRBJ2-1 | TRBV7-9 | ASSVPGLWGNEQF
TRBJ2-7 | TRBV28 | ASSRNYEQY
TRBJ1-3 | TRBV30 | AWTGISGNTIY
TRBJ2-1 | TRBV6-1 | ASSRTGNPYNEQF
TRBJ1-5 | TRBV18 | ATTSGQGMGQPQH
TRBJ1-2 | TRBV7-9 | ASSSGRVGGYT
TRBJ1-1 | TRBV18 | ASSPGVTEAF
TRBJ2-3 | TRBV2 | ASSGQESDTQY
TRBJ2-1 | TRBV7-6 | ASRRGQGAEQF
TRBJ2-7 | TRBV4-1 | ASSQASGREGSYEQY
TRBJ1-3 | TRBV5-1 | ASKGQGAGNTIY
TRBJ2-3 | TRBV10-1 | ASSDRGTDTQY
TRBJ1-3 | TRBV19 | ASMGTRHGNTIY
TRBJ1-1 | TRBV19 | ASSSGQGSTEAF
TRBJ2-2 | TRBV11-2 | ASSLIGGGDSPTGELF
TRBJ1-4 | TRBV1 | TSSQAGTGTNEKLF
TRBJ2-5 | TRBV7-8 | ASSRRDGETQY
TRBJ2-2 | TRBV2 | ASSVAGGRRGTGELF
TRBJ2-5 | TRBV7-9 | ASSLAQETQY
TRBJ2-3 | TRBV28 | ASVKPSTDTQY
TRBJ2-6 | TRBV11-1 | ASSFGQAGANVLT
TRBJ2-1 | TRBV5-1 | ASSLGAAGRLNEQF
TRBJ1-3 | TRBV6-1 | ASSEGTENTIY
TRBJ1-2 | TRBV27 | ASSQGNYGYT
TRBJ2-3 | TRBV27 | ASMRSNSNTQY
TRBJ1-5 | TRBV27 | ASSRWTGGNQPQH
TRBJ2-2 | TRBV19 | ASSIRGAQGTGELF
TRBJ2-1 | TRBV28 | ASSPSGSDEQF
TRBJ2-7 | TRBV2 | ASTRLVTQREQY
TRBJ1-4 | TRBV28 | ASSPQVITNEKLF
TRBJ1-2 | TRBV6-1 | ASSVQTVFNGYT
TRBJ1-1 | TRBV6-5 | ASSRQGLNTEAF
TRBJ2-5 | TRBV19 | ASSPRTGYQETQY
TRBJ2-7 | TRBV6-5 | ASKGSPLYEQY
TRBJ1-3 | TRBV7-9 | ASSSGQASGNTIY
TRBJ1-4 | TRBV15 | ATSRGQGEKLF
TRBJ2-7 | TRBV25-1 | ASSELSGGNTYEQY
TRBJ2-3 | TRBV5-4 | ASSLALAATDTQY